Listed here is a single TCR beta chain. This sample is part of a study of blood T cell repertoires in COVID-19. In the study overall: Acute and convalescent COVID-19 samples came from the United States, Italy and Spain. T cells, B-cell-depleted T cells, or PBMCs provided the cDNA or gDNA that served as material.

This CDR3 has 13 residues. J lost 6 bases, V lost 2 bases, and 4 bases had no gene match. The germline V gene has CDR1 SQVTM and CDR2 ANQGSEA. As handled by the study authors: Using reference gene primer amplification, nucleated cell counts were estimated. Method: immunoSEQ multiplex PCR; TCRdb's copy keeps in-frame clones and lacks some. V, J and clone size were drawn from that table, and D and trimming were deduced from the DNA. The sample comprises 200,000 to 250,000 clones, about four fifths of which are singletons, and approximately 3.8% rests with the top ten. The source material was peripheral blood. The rearrangement joins TRBV29-1 to TRBJ2-7; 10 bases are a match to TRBD2. This clonotype originated in a woman over 75 with acute or convalescent COVID-19. CDR3 coding DNA: TGCAGCGTTGAATCTAGCGGGGGCGGCGAGCAGTACTTC. This encodes CSVESSGGGEQYF.